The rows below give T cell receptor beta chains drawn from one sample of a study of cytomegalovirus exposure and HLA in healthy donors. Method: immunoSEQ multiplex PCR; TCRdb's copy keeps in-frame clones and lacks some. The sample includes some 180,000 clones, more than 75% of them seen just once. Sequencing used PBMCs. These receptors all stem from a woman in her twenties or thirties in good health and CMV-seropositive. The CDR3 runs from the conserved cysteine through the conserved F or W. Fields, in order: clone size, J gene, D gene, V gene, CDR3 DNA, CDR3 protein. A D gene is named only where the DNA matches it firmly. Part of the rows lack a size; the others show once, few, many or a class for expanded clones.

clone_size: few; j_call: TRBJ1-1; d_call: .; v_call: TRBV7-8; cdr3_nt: TGTGCCAGCAGCTTAGTGGGGCCGAACACTGAAGCTTTCTTT; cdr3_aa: CASSLVGPNTEAFF
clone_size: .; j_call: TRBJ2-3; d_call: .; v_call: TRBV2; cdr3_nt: TGTGCCAGCAGTGAAGGGGCGCGACCCGCCCATACGCAGTATTTT; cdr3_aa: CASSEGARPAHTQYF
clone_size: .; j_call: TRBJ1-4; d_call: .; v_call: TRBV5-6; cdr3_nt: TGTGCCAGCAGCTCCCGAGGCCGGGATCCAACTAATGAAAAACTGTTTTTT; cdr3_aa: CASSSRGRDPTNEKLFF
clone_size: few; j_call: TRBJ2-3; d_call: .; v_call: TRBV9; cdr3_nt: TGTGCCAGCAGCGTTCGACACAGCACAGATACGCAGTATTTT; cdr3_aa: CASSVRHSTDTQYF
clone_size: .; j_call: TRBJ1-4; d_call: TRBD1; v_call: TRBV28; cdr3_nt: TGTGCCAGCAGTCAGCCCCGGGACAGGGATCCTAGGACTAATGAAAAACTGTTTTTT; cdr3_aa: CASSQPRDRDPRTNEKLFF
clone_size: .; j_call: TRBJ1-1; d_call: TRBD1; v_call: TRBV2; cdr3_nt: TGTGCCAGCAGTGGGGACAGGGATTCGAACACTGAAGCTTTCTTT; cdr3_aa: CASSGDRDSNTEAFF
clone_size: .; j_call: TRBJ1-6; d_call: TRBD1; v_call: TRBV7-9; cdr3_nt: TGTGCCAGCAGGTTACCGGGACAGGCAAATTCACCCCTCCACTTT; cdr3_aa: CASRLPGQANSPLHF
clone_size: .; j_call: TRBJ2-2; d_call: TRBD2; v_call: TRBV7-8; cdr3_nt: TGTGCCAGCAGCTTACATAGCGGGGGGGCGGGCGGGGAGCTGTTTTTT; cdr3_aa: CASSLHSGGAGGELFF
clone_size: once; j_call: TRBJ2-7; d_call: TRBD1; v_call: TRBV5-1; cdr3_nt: TGCGCCAGCAGATGGACAGGGGGCGCTTCCTACGAGCAGTACTTC; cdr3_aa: CASRWTGGASYEQYF
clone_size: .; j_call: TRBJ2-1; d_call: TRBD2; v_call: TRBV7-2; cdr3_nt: TGTGCCAGCAGCTTAGTTAGCGGGGGGGGACCCCAGTTCTTC; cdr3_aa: CASSLVSGGGPQFF
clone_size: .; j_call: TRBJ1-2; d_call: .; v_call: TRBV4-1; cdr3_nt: TGCGCCAGCAGCCAACCCGCTGCCGGGAGGTATGGCTACACCTTC; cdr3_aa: CASSQPAAGRYGYTF
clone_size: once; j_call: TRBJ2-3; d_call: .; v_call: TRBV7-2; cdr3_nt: TGTGCCAGCAGCCCCAGACAGGCAGATACGCAGTACTTT; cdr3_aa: CASSPRQADTQYF
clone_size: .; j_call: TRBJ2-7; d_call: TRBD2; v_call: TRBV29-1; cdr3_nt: TGCAGCGTTGATGTGGCTAGCGGGGGAACCGAGCAGTACTTC; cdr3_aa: CSVDVASGGTEQYF
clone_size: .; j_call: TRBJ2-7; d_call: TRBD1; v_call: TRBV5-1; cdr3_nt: TGCGCCAGCAGCAGGGGGACAGACTACGAGCAGTACTTC; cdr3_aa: CASSRGTDYEQYF
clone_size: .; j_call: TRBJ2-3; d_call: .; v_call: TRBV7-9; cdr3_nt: TGTGCCAGCAGTCCACCTCTCCCAGGGGGAGGCGTGACAGATACGCAGTATTTT; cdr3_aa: CASSPPLPGGGVTDTQYF
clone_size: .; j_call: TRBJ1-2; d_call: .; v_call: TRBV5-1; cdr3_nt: TGCGCCAGCAGCTTGGCAGGTAACCCAAACTATGGCTACACCTTC; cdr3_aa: CASSLAGNPNYGYTF
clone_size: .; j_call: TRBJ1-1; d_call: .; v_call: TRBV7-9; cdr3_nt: TGTGCCAGCAGCCTCGCAGGGGTAACTGAAGCTTTCTTT; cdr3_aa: CASSLAGVTEAFF
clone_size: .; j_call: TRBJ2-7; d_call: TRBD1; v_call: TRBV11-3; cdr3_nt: TGTGCCAGCAGCCCAGGGACAGGGGACCTCTACGAGCAGTACTTC; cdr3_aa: CASSPGTGDLYEQYF
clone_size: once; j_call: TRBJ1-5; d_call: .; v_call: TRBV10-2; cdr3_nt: TGCGCCAGCAGTGGACAGGTCAATCAGCCCCAGCATTTT; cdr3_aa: CASSGQVNQPQHF
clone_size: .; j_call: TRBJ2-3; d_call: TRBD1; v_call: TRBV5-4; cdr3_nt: TGTGCCAGCAGCGGGGCCGGGACAGGGGTTAGCACAGATACGCAGTATTTT; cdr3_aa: CASSGAGTGVSTDTQYF
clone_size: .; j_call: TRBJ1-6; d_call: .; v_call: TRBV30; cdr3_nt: TGTGCCTGGAGAGGGGGATCGGGCCTTTTTTCACCCCTCCACTTT; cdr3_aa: CAWRGGSGLFSPLHF
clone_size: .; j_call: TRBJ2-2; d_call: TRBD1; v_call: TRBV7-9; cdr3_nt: TGTTCCAGCAGCTTCCCCCCCGGGCAGGGGGCCGGGACCGGGGAGCTGTTTTTT; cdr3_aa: CSSSFPPGQGAGTGELFF
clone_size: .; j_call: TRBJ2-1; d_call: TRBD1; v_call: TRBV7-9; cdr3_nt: TGTGCCAGCAACTCCGTGACAGGGCAGCCGGCTGGGCAGTTCTTC; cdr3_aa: CASNSVTGQPAGQFF
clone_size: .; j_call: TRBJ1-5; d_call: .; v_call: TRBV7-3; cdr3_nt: TGTGCCAGCAGCTTAAGGGAGGGGATGGGACAGCCCCAGCATTTT; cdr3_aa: CASSLREGMGQPQHF
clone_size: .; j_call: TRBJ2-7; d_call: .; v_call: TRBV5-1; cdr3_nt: TGCGCCAGCAGCTTGGGCAGGGAAATCCCCTACGAGCAGTACTTC; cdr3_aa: CASSLGREIPYEQYF
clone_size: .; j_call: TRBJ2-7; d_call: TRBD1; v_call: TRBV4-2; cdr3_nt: TGTGCCAGCAGCCAAGACCCGGGGACAGGGGGCCTTTTATGGTTC; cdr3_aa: CASSQDPGTGGLLWF
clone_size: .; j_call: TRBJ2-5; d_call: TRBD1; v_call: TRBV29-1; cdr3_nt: TGCAGCGCGGGGACAGGGGGAGAGACCCAGTACTTC; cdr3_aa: CSAGTGGETQYF
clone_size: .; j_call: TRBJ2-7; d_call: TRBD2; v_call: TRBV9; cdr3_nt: TGTGCCAGCAGCCCAGGCGGGGGAACCTACGAGCAGTACTTC; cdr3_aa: CASSPGGGTYEQYF
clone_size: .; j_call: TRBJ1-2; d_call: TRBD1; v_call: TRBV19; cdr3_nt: TGTGCCAGTAGTCCCCCCAGGGACAGTTTCTATGGCTACACCTTC; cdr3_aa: CASSPPRDSFYGYTF
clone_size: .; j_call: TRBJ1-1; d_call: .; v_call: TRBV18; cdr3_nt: TGTGCCAGCTCACCAACGTGGGCGAACACTGAAGCTTTCTTT; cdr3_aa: CASSPTWANTEAFF
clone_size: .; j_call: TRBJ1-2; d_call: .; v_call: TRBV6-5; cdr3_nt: TGTGCCAGCAGTAGGACAGCTTATGGCTACACCTTC; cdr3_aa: CASSRTAYGYTF
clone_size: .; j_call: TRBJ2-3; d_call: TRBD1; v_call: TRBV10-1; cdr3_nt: TGCGCCAGCAGTGACCCGGGACAGGGAAGAGGAGATACGCAGTATTTT; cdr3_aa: CASSDPGQGRGDTQYF
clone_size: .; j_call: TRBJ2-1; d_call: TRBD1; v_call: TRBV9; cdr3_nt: TGTGCCAGCAGCGGGGACAGTAATGAGCAGTTCTTC; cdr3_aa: CASSGDSNEQFF
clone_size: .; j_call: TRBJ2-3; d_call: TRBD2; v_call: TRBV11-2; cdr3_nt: TGTGCCAGCAGCTCACCGGGTGCGGGGGGGCGGGATACGCAGTATTTT; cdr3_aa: CASSSPGAGGRDTQYF
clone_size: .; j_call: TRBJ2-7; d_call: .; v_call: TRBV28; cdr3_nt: TGTGCCAGCAGCCCTCCGAAAGGATCGCTGGGGGGCTACGAGCAGTACTTC; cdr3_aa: CASSPPKGSLGGYEQYF
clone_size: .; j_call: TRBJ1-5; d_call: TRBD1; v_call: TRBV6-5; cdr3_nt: TGTGCCAGCAGTTACTTCGGGACAGGGAACCAGCCCCAGCATTTT; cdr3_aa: CASSYFGTGNQPQHF
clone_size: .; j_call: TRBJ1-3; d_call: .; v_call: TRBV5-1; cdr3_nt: TGCGCCAGCAGCCCGCCCCTAACCTCTGGAAACACCATATATTTT; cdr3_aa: CASSPPLTSGNTIYF
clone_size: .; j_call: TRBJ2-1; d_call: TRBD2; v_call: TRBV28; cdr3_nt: TGTGCCAGCAGTTTAAGACCCCCGACTAGCGGGGGGGCCTATGAGCAGTTCTTC; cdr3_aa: CASSLRPPTSGGAYEQFF
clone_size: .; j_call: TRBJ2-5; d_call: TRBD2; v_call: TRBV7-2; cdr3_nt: TGTGCCAGCTCGGGGGGGCGGCAAGAGACCCAGTACTTC; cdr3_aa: CASSGGRQETQYF
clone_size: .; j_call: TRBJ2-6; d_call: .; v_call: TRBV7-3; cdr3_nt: TGTGCCAGCAGCTTAATGGCGAGAGGGTCTGGGGCCAACGTCCTGACTTTC; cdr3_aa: CASSLMARGSGANVLTF
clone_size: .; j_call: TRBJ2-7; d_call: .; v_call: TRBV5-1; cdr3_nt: TGCGCCAGCAGCGACTGGGACGAGCAGTACTTC; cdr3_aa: CASSDWDEQYF
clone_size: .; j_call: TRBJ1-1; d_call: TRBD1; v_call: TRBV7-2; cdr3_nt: TGTGCCAGCAGCTTCCTGGGGACAGGGGGCGGAGAAGCTTTCTTT; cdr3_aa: CASSFLGTGGGEAFF
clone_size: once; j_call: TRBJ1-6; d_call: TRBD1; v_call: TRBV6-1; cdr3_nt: TGTGCCAGCCAATCCGGGACAGGGTTTTCACCTCTCCACTTT; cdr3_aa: CASQSGTGFSPLHF
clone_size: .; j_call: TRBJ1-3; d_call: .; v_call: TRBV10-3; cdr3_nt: TGTGCCATCAGGCCGGGACTTTCTGGAAACACCATATATTTT; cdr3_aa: CAIRPGLSGNTIYF
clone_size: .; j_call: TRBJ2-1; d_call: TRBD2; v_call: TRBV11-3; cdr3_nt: TGTGCCAGCAGCCCGGGACTAGCGGGTAATGAGCAGTTCTTC; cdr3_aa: CASSPGLAGNEQFF
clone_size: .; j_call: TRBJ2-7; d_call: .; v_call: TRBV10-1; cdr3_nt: TGCGCCAGCAGTGAGACCAGGGGCGAGCAGTACTTC; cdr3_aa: CASSETRGEQYF
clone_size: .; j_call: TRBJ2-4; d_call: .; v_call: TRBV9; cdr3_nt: TGTGCCAGCAGCGTAGGAGGGACTCTAGCCAAAAACATTCAGTACTTC; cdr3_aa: CASSVGGTLAKNIQYF
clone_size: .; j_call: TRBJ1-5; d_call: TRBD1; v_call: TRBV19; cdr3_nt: TGTGCCAGTACCCGCCGGACAGGGGAACGGAGCAATCAGCCCCAGCATTTT; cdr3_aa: CASTRRTGERSNQPQHF
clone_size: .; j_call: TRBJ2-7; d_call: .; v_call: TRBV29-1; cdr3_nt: TGCAGCGTTTTACCGTCCTCATCCTACGAGCAGTACTTC; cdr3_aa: CSVLPSSSYEQYF
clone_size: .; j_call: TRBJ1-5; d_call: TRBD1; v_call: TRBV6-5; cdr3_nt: TGTGCCAGCAGTAGGTCCGGGACAGGGGTACGGCCCCAGCATTTT; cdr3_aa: CASSRSGTGVRPQHF
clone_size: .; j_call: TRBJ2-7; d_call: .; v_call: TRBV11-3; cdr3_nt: TGTGCCAGCAGCTCGGGGTACATTGGGAACGAGCAGTACTTC; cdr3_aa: CASSSGYIGNEQYF
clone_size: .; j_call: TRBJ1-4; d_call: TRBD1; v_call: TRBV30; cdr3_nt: TGTGCCTGGAGTGTAGACAGGGGGGCTAATGAAAAACTGTTTTTT; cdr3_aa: CAWSVDRGANEKLFF
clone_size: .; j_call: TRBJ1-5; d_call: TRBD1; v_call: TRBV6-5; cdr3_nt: TGTGCCAGCAAGTTGTCGGGACAGGGGAATCAGCCCCAGCATTTT; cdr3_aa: CASKLSGQGNQPQHF
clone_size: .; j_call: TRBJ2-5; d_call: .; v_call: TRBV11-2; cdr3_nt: TGTGCCAGCAGCTTAGTATCTCGGACCCAGTACTTC; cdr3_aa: CASSLVSRTQYF
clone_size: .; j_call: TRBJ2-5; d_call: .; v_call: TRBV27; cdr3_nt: TGTGCCAGCAGCCTTAGAGGGACCCAGTACTTC; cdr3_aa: CASSLRGTQYF
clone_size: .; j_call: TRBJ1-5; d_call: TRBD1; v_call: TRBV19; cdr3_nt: TGTGCCAGTTCTGACAGGGGCGACTATAGCAATCAGCCCCAGCATTTT; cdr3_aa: CASSDRGDYSNQPQHF
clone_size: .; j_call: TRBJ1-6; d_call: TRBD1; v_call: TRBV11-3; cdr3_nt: TGTGCCAGCAGCTTAATCGGACAGGGGCCCAGCTCCTATAATTCACCCCTCCACTTT; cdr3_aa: CASSLIGQGPSSYNSPLHF
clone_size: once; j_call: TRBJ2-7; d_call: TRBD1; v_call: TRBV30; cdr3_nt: TGTGCCTGGAGTGCGACAGGGGCGCTCTACGAGCAGTACTTC; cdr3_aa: CAWSATGALYEQYF
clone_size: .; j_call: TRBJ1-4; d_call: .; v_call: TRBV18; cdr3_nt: TGTGCCAGCTCCCCTAACAGGGCAACTAATGAAAAACTGTTTTTT; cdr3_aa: CASSPNRATNEKLFF